Presented here are 20 T cell receptor beta chains from one specimen sequenced in a study of blood T cell repertoires in COVID-19. Assay used: immunoSEQ multiplex PCR; TCRdb lists only in-frame clones, some missing. The sample yields approximately 90,000 clones, 80% seen once. The material sequenced was peripheral blood. Receptors originate from a woman older than 75 with acute or convalescent COVID-19.

The chain uses TRBV6-5 and TRBJ2-5; 9 bases line up with TRBD1. With 7 bases clipped from V and 5 bases from J, the junction kept 11 bases outside the gene matches. Germline values: CDR1 MNHEY, CDR2 SVGAGI. The CDR3 runs 15 residues. The CDR3: CASTPRDRVWETQYF. CDR3 nucleotides: TGTGCCAGCACCCCGAGGGACAGGGTCTGGGAGACCCAGTACTTC.

The chain is built from TRBV6-1 and TRBJ1-5; the match to TRBD1 covers 10 bases. The CDR3 totals 15 residues. Germline values: CDR1 MNHNS, CDR2 SASEGT. V lost 2 bases and J lost 9; bases outside the gene matches: 7. The CDR3 loop is CASSESTGGYGPQHF. CDR3 nucleotides: TGTGCCAGCAGTGAATCGACAGGGGGCTATGGGCCCCAGCATTTT.

V gene TRBV29-1 combines with J gene TRBJ2-1; 9 bases match TRBD2. The germline gives CDR1 SQVTM, CDR2 ANQGSEA. The length of the CDR3 is 18 residues. J was trimmed by 1 base and V by 4 bases; bases with no gene match: 14. CDR3 bases: TGCAGCGTTGCGGGGAGCGGGGGGAGGTATCTATCCTACAATGAGCAGTTCTTC. It translates to CSVAGSGGRYLSYNEQFF.

V usage is TRBV14 and J usage is TRBJ2-1; 7 nucleotides align to TRBD2. This CDR3 comprises 15 residues. Germline assignment: CDR1 SGHDN and CDR2 FVKESK. After removal of 4 bases from V and 5 bases from J, the junction contained 8 bases not matched to a gene. The CDR3 bases are TGTGCCAGCAGCCTTTTTAGCGGGTTCAACAATGAGCAGTTCTTC. As protein: CASSLFSGFNNEQFF.

This clone was counted once. This chain joins TRBV29-1 and TRBJ1-1; TRBD1 matches at 8 bases. Germline trimming cut 4 bases from V and 3 bases from J; bases unmatched to any gene: 4. The CDR3 runs to 13 residues. Germline values: CDR1 SQVTM, CDR2 ANQGSEA. In DNA form, the CDR3 reads TGCAGCGTTGTGAGACAGGGGTACACTGAAGCTTTCTTT. It encodes CSVVRQGYTEAFF.

Only one count was recorded for this clone. The V gene is TRBV3-1 (or the pseudogene TRBV3-2), the J gene TRBJ1-4, with D possibly TRBD1 on 5 matching bases. This CDR3 contains 16 residues. The germline V gene encodes CDR1 LGHDT and CDR2 YNNKEL (reference sequence). Trimming pared 0 bases from V and 7 bases from J, leaving 15 bases between. The CDR3 spells CASSQERGWIGEKLFF. CDR3 sequence (DNA): TGTGCCAGCAGCCAAGAAAGGGGATGGATTGGTGAAAAACTGTTTTTT.

This clone was observed a single time. The chain combines TRBV29-1 with TRBJ1-2, with a tentative D call TRBD1 (5 bases). V was pared by 4 bases and J by 6 bases, with 15 bases between. The CDR3 length is 13 residues. Germline assignment: CDR1 SQVTM and CDR2 ANQGSEA. The CDR3 sequence is CSVVGQGFNGYTF. For the CDR3, the DNA is TGCAGCGTTGTTGGTCAGGGTTTTAATGGCTACACCTTC.

The chain recombines TRBV6-5 with TRBJ1-2, with D maybe TRBD1 (6 bases). V dropped 6 bases and J dropped 4 bases, with 15 bases sitting between them. Germline lookup yields CDR1 MNHEY and CDR2 SVGAGI. CDR3 length equals 14 residues. CDR3 region: CASRQGAPLYGYTF. CDR3 coding DNA: TGTGCCAGCAGACAGGGTGCCCCCCTCTATGGCTACACCTTC.

The chain joins TRBV11-2 to TRBJ2-7; possible D gene TRBD2, 5 bases. Trimming shortened V by 3 bases and J by 4 bases, and 10 bases separated the two germline ends. The germline V gene encodes CDR1 SGHAT and CDR2 FQNNGV. The CDR3 length is 13 residues. The CDR3 loop reads CASSLPTSYEQYF. CDR3 nucleotides: TGTGCCAGCAGCTTGCCCACTAGTTACGAGCAGTACTTC.

This clone was detected a few times. The V and J genes are TRBV5-1 and TRBJ2-5, with D possibly being TRBD1 (6 bases). V lost 0 bases, J lost 1 base, and 10 bases lay in between. CDR3 length: 15 residues. CDR1 and CDR2 from the germline V gene are SGHRS and YFSETQ. CDR3 bases: TGCGCCAGCAGCTTGGGTGGGGGCGGCCAAGAGACCCAGTACTTC. It translates to CASSLGGGGQETQYF.

The chain couples TRBV6-6 to TRBJ2-7; 8 bases match TRBD1. Per the germline V gene, CDR1 is MNHNY and CDR2 is SVGAGI (reference sequence). The trim removed 6 bases at V and 7 bases at J, leaving 5 bases unmatched. The CDR3 extends over 12 amino acids. This chain's CDR3 is CASSRTGWEQYF. Here the CDR3 DNA reads TGTGCCAGCAGCCGGACAGGGTGGGAGCAGTACTTC.

CDR3: CASSRSGPNEQFF. In nucleotides, the CDR3 is TGTGCCAGCAGCCGGTCGGGTCCCAATGAGCAGTTCTTC. The chain combines TRBV3-1 (or the pseudogene TRBV3-2) with TRBJ2-1; unclear D gene. The V gene's germline CDR1 is LGHDT and CDR2 YNNKEL (reference sequence). The CDR3 is 13 amino acids. Trimming cost V 4 bases and J 6 bases, with 10 bases left between them.

The V and J genes are TRBV5-1 and TRBJ2-3, with TRBD1 identical over 8 bases. Per the germline V gene, CDR1 is SGHRS and CDR2 is YFSETQ. Unmatched junction bases numbered 7, after V lost 5 bases and J lost 5 bases. The CDR3 is 14 amino acids. CDR3 in DNA: TGCGCCAGCAGTAGACAGGGGCGGGAAGATACGCAGTATTTT. Amino acids: CASSRQGREDTQYF.

The chain links TRBV5-1 to TRBJ1-3; 7 nucleotides line up with TRBD1. The CDR3 consists of 15 residues. With 0 bases clipped from V and 6 bases from J, the junction kept 6 bases outside the gene matches. Germline assignment: CDR1 SGHRS and CDR2 YFSETQ. The DNA for the CDR3 is TGCGCCAGCAGCTTGGCCGGACAGGAGATAAACACCATATATTTT. It is translated as CASSLAGQEINTIYF. Filled out from reference TRBV5-1 and TRBJ1-3, the complete variable domain reads KAGVTQTPRYLIKTRGQQVTLSCSPISGHRSVSWYQQTPGQGLQFLFEYFSETQRNKGNFPGRFSGRQFSNSRSEMNVSTLELGDSALYLCASSLAGQEINTIYFGEGSWLTVV.

The chain links TRBV3-1 (or the pseudogene TRBV3-2) to TRBJ2-1, with a tentative D call TRBD2 (6 bases). CDR1 and CDR2 (germline): LGHDT, YNNKEL (reference sequence). Trimming took off 4 bases at V and 3 bases at J, with 16 bases between the two ends. The CDR3 has 16 residues. The CDR3 nucleotides read TGTGCCAGCAGCCGTTTACCGGGAGCTAACTACAATGAGCAGTTCTTC. It yields the protein CASSRLPGANYNEQFF.

J is TRBJ1-1 and V is TRBV29-1; D perhaps matches TRBD1 (5 bases). CDR3 size: 13 residues. V dropped 0 bases and J dropped 1 base, with 6 bases sitting between them. The germline CDR1 and CDR2 sequences are SQVTM and ANQGSEA. The CDR3 here is CSVEDQGNTEAFF. CDR3 coding DNA: TGCAGCGTTGAAGATCAGGGGAACACTGAAGCTTTCTTT.

The CDR3: CASSETGGSNQPQHF. CDR3 DNA sequence: TGTGCCAGCAGCGAGACAGGGGGAAGCAATCAGCCCCAGCATTTT. This chain links TRBV21-1 with TRBJ1-5; TRBD1 reflects the table's D call only, with no check against the DNA. TRBV21-1 is labeled a pseudogene. The CDR3 is made up of 15 amino acids.

The chain carries TRBV5-4 and TRBJ2-7, with D possibly TRBD1 on 6 matching bases. CDR1 SGHNT and CDR2 YYREEE come from the germline V gene (reference sequence). The CDR3 covers 14 residues. Deletions cut 0 bases from V and 3 bases from J, with 10 bases between. CDR3 DNA: TGTGCCAGCAGCTTGGGACAGGCGGGCTACGAGCAGTACTTC. This encodes CASSLGQAGYEQYF.

The genes are TRBV29-1 and TRBJ1-2, with D possibly matching TRBD1 (5 bases). Germline V gene data show CDR1 as SQVTM and CDR2 as ANQGSEA. The CDR3 covers 13 residues. V lost 3 bases to trimming and J lost 7 bases, with 15 bases between them. Written as DNA, the CDR3 is TGCAGCGTTGAGGGGCGCAGGATGTCTGGCTACACCTTC. This gives the protein CSVEGRRMSGYTF.

The rearrangement links TRBV11-1 to TRBJ2-1; 10 bases map to TRBD1. The V segment lost 4 bases and the J segment 6 bases; nucleotides outside the gene matches: 9. The CDR3 covers 16 residues. CDR1 and CDR2 (germline): SGHAT, FQDESV (reference sequence). DNA of the CDR3: TGTGCCAGCAGCTCTAGACCTGGACAGGGGGGCAATGAGCAGTTCTTC. As protein: CASSSRPGQGGNEQFF.